This T cell receptor (beta chain) appears in the sequencing data of a study of CD8 T cells in Susac syndrome. Study context: Patients with Susac syndrome were therapy-naive, on corticosteroids, or on intravenous immunoglobulin alone at the time that blood was drawn.

TEMRA cells were FACS-enriched, with CD8+ and CD4+ T cells isolated negatively. Reverse transcription used roughly 0.45 to 1 ug RNA and random hexamers. TCRdb called the immunoSEQ multiplex PCR reads again in MiXCR, with one record for every CDR3 protein. Of some 120,000 distinct CDR3 sequences listed, about 94% are singletons. The TCR originated in a human donor with Susac syndrome. Material for sequencing was CD8+ T cells from PBMCs.

The chain's CDR3 is CASSYSRGTNEKLFF. CDR3 coding DNA: TGTGCCAGCAGTTACTCACGGGGCACTAATGAAAAACTGTTTTTT. The genes are TRBV6-5 and TRBJ1-4; D is possibly TRBD1 (5 bases). Germline values: CDR1 MNHEY, CDR2 SVGAGI. Trimming removed 0 bases from V and 2 bases from J, with 7 bases in between. The CDR3 is 15 amino acids.